These 32 T cell receptor beta chains originate from one sample sequenced in a study of blood T cell repertoires in COVID-19. Clones were read by immunoSEQ multiplex PCR, and TCRdb kept only the in-frame ones, dropping some. The sample consists of about 170,000 clones, approximately 85% of them appearing once. Input material: peripheral blood. The receptors come from a man aged 40-49 years who had recovered from COVID-19.

The chain carries TRBV13 and TRBJ2-3, with TRBD1 identical over 10 bases. The CDR3 is 14 amino acids. Germline V gives CDR1 PRHDT, CDR2 FYEKMQ (reference sequence). The V gene end was trimmed by 2 bases and the J gene end by 6 bases; junction bases not matched to a gene: 2. This CDR3 is CASSLRDRGDTQYF. DNA for the CDR3: TGTGCCAGCAGCTTACGGGACAGGGGCGATACGCAGTATTTT.

This chain joins TRBV7-2 and TRBJ1-6; a weak D match, TRBD1 (5 bases). Trimming took 4 bases from V and 10 from J, leaving 11 bases between them. The CDR3 is 13 residues long. Germline CDR1 is SGHTA and CDR2 is FQGNSA. As DNA, the CDR3 is TGTGCCAGCAGCTCCCCCAAGGGGTCACCCCTCCACTTT. Its translation: CASSSPKGSPLHF.

The chain couples TRBV27 to TRBJ2-7; a weak D match, TRBD1 (6 bases). V was shortened by 8 bases and J by 0 bases, with 14 bases between the two germline ends. From germline, CDR1 is MNHEY and CDR2 SMNVEV (reference sequence). This CDR3 has 14 amino acids. The CDR3 protein is CASGRGSSSYEQYF. CDR3 DNA sequence: TGTGCCAGCGGCAGGGGTTCGTCCTCCTACGAGCAGTACTTC.

The chain carries TRBV6-2 or TRBV6-3 and TRBJ2-5; TRBD2 agrees at 8 bases. The germline V gene has CDR1 MNHEY and CDR2 SVGEGT. V shed 4 bases, J shed 6 bases, and the junction held 7 bases outside the gene matches. This CDR3 contains 14 residues. CDR3 sequence reads: CASSFSGLAKTQYF. Here the CDR3 DNA reads TGTGCCAGCAGTTTCTCCGGACTAGCCAAGACCCAGTACTTC.

This chain connects TRBV3-1 (or the pseudogene TRBV3-2) to TRBJ1-2; 9 nucleotides agree with TRBD1. Germline V gene data show CDR1 as LGHDT and CDR2 as YNNKEL (reference sequence). V lost 8 bases to trimming and J lost 4 bases; unmatched junction nucleotides: 17. This CDR3 region has 17 residues. CDR3 residues: CASRRRIRDRDLYGYTF. Here the CDR3 DNA reads TGTGCCAGCCGCAGGAGGATTCGGGACAGGGACCTCTATGGCTACACCTTC.

This sequence joins TRBV6-6 and TRBJ1-1; no definite D call. Germline V CDR1 and CDR2: MNHNY, SVGAGI (reference sequence). The CDR3 runs 14 residues. V shed 5 bases and J shed 3 bases, with 13 bases lying between them. The CDR3 DNA reads as TGTGCCAGCAGTCAATCCGGGAGTTACACTGAAGCTTTCTTT. This translates into CASSQSGSYTEAFF.

The chain carries TRBV27 and TRBJ2-1, with D tentatively TRBD1 (5 bases). Per germline, CDR1 MNHEY and CDR2 SMNVEV (reference sequence). The CDR3 runs 13 residues. V was trimmed by 3 bases and J by 6 bases, leaving 9 bases between them. CDR3 region: CASSFGQANEQFF. The CDR3 nucleotides are TGTGCCAGCAGTTTCGGACAAGCCAATGAGCAGTTCTTC.

This clone was detected only once. This sequence joins TRBV20-1 and TRBJ2-1; D ambiguous. CDR3 size: 13 residues. The germline gives CDR1 DFQATT, CDR2 SNEGSKA (reference sequence). Between the trimmed V and J ends, which lost 3 bases and 4 bases, there was a span of 10 bases. The CDR3 sequence is CSASGPRYNEQFF. For the CDR3, the DNA is TGCAGTGCTAGTGGGCCGAGGTACAATGAGCAGTTCTTC.

V usage is TRBV19 and J usage is TRBJ2-7; D is undetermined. Trimming cost V 5 bases and J 3 bases, with 5 bases left between them. CDR1 and CDR2 from the germline V gene are LNHDA and SQIVND (reference sequence). The length of the CDR3 is 11 residues. The CDR3 coding sequence is TGTGCCAGTAGTTTCGGCTACGAGCAGTACTTC. Its protein is CASSFGYEQYF.

The rearrangement joins TRBV6-5 to TRBJ2-2, with D possibly TRBD2 on 6 matching bases. Trimming removed 6 bases at V and 5 bases at J, with 16 bases between. Germline V gives CDR1 MNHEY, CDR2 SVGAGI. This CDR3 is 15 amino acids long. The DNA of the CDR3 is TGTGCCAGCAGCCGCGGGGCGGAGTGGACCGGGGAGCTGTTTTTT. Protein sequence: CASSRGAEWTGELFF.

The rearrangement joins TRBV4-3 to TRBJ1-2, with 9 bases lining up with TRBD1. This CDR3 is 15 amino acids long. Per germline, CDR1 LGHNA and CDR2 YSLEER. The trim removed 0 bases at V and 6 bases at J, leaving 5 bases unmatched. The CDR3 here is CASSQEVQGANGYTF. The CDR3 DNA reads as TGCGCCAGCAGCCAAGAGGTACAGGGGGCAAATGGCTACACCTTC.

CDR3 amino acids: CASSLQDYEQYF. The CDR3 DNA is TGTGCCAGCAGCTTACAGGACTACGAGCAGTACTTC. The chain has TRBV5-5 and TRBJ2-7; possibly TRBD1 for D (5 bases). V lost 2 bases and J 3 bases, leaving 6 bases between the germline ends. CDR1 is SGHKS, CDR2 YYEKEE, per germline (reference sequence). The CDR3 has 12 amino acids.

J is TRBJ2-3 and V is TRBV2; TRBD1 agrees at 10 bases. V gave up 7 bases and J gave up 2 bases; unmatched junction bases: 6. The germline V gene encodes CDR1 SNHLY and CDR2 FYNNEI. The CDR3 runs 15 residues. Written as DNA, the CDR3 is TGTGCCAGCATTCCCGGGACAGGGGTCACAGATACGCAGTATTTT. This encodes CASIPGTGVTDTQYF.

This chain uses TRBV3-1 (or the pseudogene TRBV3-2) with TRBJ2-5; 15 bases are a match to TRBD2. The CDR3 has 17 residues. Germline V gene lookup returns CDR1 LGHDT and CDR2 YNNKEL (reference sequence). J gave up 5 bases and V 4 bases, and 8 bases lay outside the gene matches. The CDR3 sequence is CASSLGLAGGVRETQYF. The CDR3 DNA reads as TGTGCCAGCAGCCTCGGACTAGCGGGGGGGGTCCGGGAGACCCAGTACTTC.

V gene TRBV5-8 combines with J gene TRBJ2-7; 8 bases are shared with TRBD1. V gave up 4 bases and J gave up 0 bases; unmatched junction bases: 9. There are 16 residues in the CDR3. The V gene's germline CDR1 is SGHTS and CDR2 YDEGEE. The CDR3, as DNA: TGTGCCAGCAGCCTCCGGACAGGGTGGGACTCCTACGAGCAGTACTTC. It codes for CASSLRTGWDSYEQYF.

The CDR3 loop reads CASRQTSGFTDTQYF. DNA of the CDR3: TGTGCAAGTCGTCAGACTAGCGGCTTCACAGATACGCAGTATTTT. V usage is TRBV12-2 and J usage is TRBJ2-3; TRBD2, the table's D call, was not compared with the DNA. TRBV12-2 is designated a pseudogene. There are 15 residues in the CDR3.

The chain has TRBV9 and TRBJ2-7; 7 nucleotides agree with TRBD1. The CDR3 totals 13 residues. Germline V lookup: CDR1 SGDLS, CDR2 YYNGEE. V shed 4 bases and J 5 bases; nucleotides not matched to a gene: 6. CDR3 nucleotides: TGTGCCAGCAGCCCCGGGACAGATCACGAGCAGTACTTC. Translating it yields CASSPGTDHEQYF.

The CDR3 loop is CASGLETGVGPDTQYF. CDR3 bases: TGTGCTAGTGGTTTGGAGACAGGGGTTGGTCCAGATACGCAGTATTTT. The J gene is TRBJ2-3, the V gene TRBV12-5; 8 bases fit TRBD1. Germline V CDR1 and CDR2: LGHNT, FRNRAP. The V and J ends lost 1 base and 4 bases, in that order; junction bases with no gene match: 7. CDR3 length: 16 amino acids.

The chain carries TRBV5-4 and TRBJ2-3; D call uncertain. Germline V CDR1 and CDR2: SGHNT, YYREEE (reference sequence). Trimming took off 1 base at V and 0 bases at J, with 9 bases between the two ends. The CDR3 is made up of 15 amino acids. This CDR3 reads CASSLRVSSTDTQYF. In DNA form, the CDR3 reads TGTGCCAGCAGCTTGCGGGTGTCTAGCACAGATACGCAGTATTTT.

The chain has TRBV9 and TRBJ1-2, with 9 bases fitting TRBD1. The germline CDR1 and CDR2 sequences are SGDLS and YYNGEE. The CDR3 has 13 amino acids. Germline trimming cut 3 bases from V and 5 bases from J; bases unmatched to any gene: 2. The CDR3 reads CASSADRGYGYTF. The DNA for the CDR3 is TGTGCCAGCAGCGCCGACAGGGGGTATGGCTACACCTTC.

The chain carries TRBV6-2 or TRBV6-3 and TRBJ2-2; a possible D gene is TRBD2 (6 bases). The V gene's germline CDR1 is MNHEY and CDR2 SVGEGT. The ends were cut back, 5 bases at V and 7 bases at J, with 11 bases in the middle. The CDR3 consists of 13 residues. The CDR3 here is CASSMTSIGELFF. The CDR3 DNA reads as TGTGCCAGCAGTATGACTAGTATCGGGGAGCTGTTTTTT.

The J gene is TRBJ1-1, the V gene TRBV6-6, with 7 bases that match TRBD1. The CDR3 contains 15 residues. Germline assignment: CDR1 MNHNY and CDR2 SVGAGI (reference sequence). V was clipped by 7 bases and J by 0 bases; unmatched bases: 8. This chain's CDR3 is CASMGTGVMNTEAFF. CDR3 nucleotide sequence: TGTGCCAGCATGGGCACAGGGGTAATGAACACTGAAGCTTTCTTT.

The chain combines TRBV9 with TRBJ2-1; TRBD2 matches 9 bases. The germline CDR1 and CDR2 sequences are SGDLS and YYNGEE. The J segment lost 9 bases and the V segment lost 0 bases, leaving 7 bases of the junction unmatched. The CDR3 runs to 15 residues. The CDR3 DNA sequence: TGTGCCAGCAGCGTAGATAGCGGGAGCGGGATTGAGCAGTTCTTC. Its protein product is CASSVDSGSGIEQFF.

As to this clone: One end of the junction does not line up with germline, which may come from a read error. The gene calls are TRBV6-2 or TRBV6-3 and TRBJ1-1; a possible D gene is TRBD1 (5 bases). The germline CDR1 and CDR2 sequences are MNHEY and SVGEGT. The CDR3 runs 13 residues. The CDR3 region has the DNA TGTGCCAGCAGTTACTCGGAAGGGACTGGAGCTTTCTTT. It is translated as CASSYSEGTGAFF.

The chain employs TRBV9 and TRBJ2-7; TRBD1 aligns across 10 bases. The CDR3 is made up of 16 amino acids. V was clipped by 0 bases and J by 3 bases; unmatched bases: 6. Germline CDR1 is SGDLS and CDR2 is YYNGEE. The chain's CDR3 is CASSVGLGQGVYEQYF. The CDR3 coding sequence is TGTGCCAGCAGCGTAGGGTTAGGACAGGGGGTCTACGAGCAGTACTTC.

The chain carries TRBV24-1 and TRBJ2-2; D gene uncertain. Trimming cost V 1 base and J 3 bases, with 14 bases left between them. This CDR3 has 17 amino acids. Germline assignment: CDR1 KGHDR and CDR2 SFDVKD. For the CDR3, the DNA is TGTGCCACCAGTGATTTTGATACCCTTCGCGACACCGGGGAGCTGTTTTTT. Amino acid sequence: CATSDFDTLRDTGELFF.

The chain uses TRBV10-3 and TRBJ1-2; D not certain. The CDR3 length is 14 residues. V lost 0 bases and J lost 1, with 6 bases in between. The germline gives CDR1 ENHRY, CDR2 SYGVKD. CDR3 sequence reads: CAISESSVNYGYTF. CDR3 nucleotide sequence: TGTGCCATCAGTGAGTCCTCGGTTAACTATGGCTACACCTTC.

The V and J genes are TRBV19 and TRBJ2-2; 10 nucleotides match TRBD1. The CDR3 has 18 amino acids. The V and J ends lost 5 bases and 3 bases, in that order; junction bases with no gene match: 12. The germline V gene has CDR1 LNHDA and CDR2 SQIVND (reference sequence). The CDR3 sequence is CASSSINRDRGDTGELFF. The CDR3 DNA reads as TGTGCCAGTAGTTCCATTAACCGGGACAGGGGTGACACCGGGGAGCTGTTTTTT.

The chain employs TRBV18 and TRBJ2-3, with D hard to call. Trimming removed 1 base from V and 1 base from J, with 3 bases in between. The CDR3 has 13 amino acids. Germline CDR1 reads KGHSH; CDR2 reads LQKENI. As DNA, the CDR3 is TGTGCCAGCTCACCACGAGGCACAGATACGCAGTATTTT. The encoded protein is CASSPRGTDTQYF.

The V call is TRBV30, the J call TRBJ1-1; D is undetermined. Trimming cost V 3 bases and J 3 bases, with 11 bases left between them. The germline V gene has CDR1 GTSNPN and CDR2 SVGIG (reference sequence). The CDR3 sequence is 13 residues long. CDR3 sequence: CAWSLGRDTEAFF. The CDR3 DNA sequence: TGTGCCTGGAGCCTTGGGAGGGACACTGAAGCTTTCTTT.

The gene calls are TRBV4-1 and TRBJ1-6; weak D call: TRBD1 (5 bases). Germline V gene sequence: CDR1 MGHRA, CDR2 YSYEKL. V lost 1 base, J lost 6 bases, and 13 bases lay in between. The CDR3 covers 16 residues. The CDR3, as DNA: TGCGCCAGCAGCCAAGGAGGAAGGGGTGGTAATTCACCCCTCCACTTT. It translates to CASSQGGRGGNSPLHF.

This clone has a handful of counts. V is TRBV11-2 and J is TRBJ1-4, with a tentative D call TRBD1 (6 bases). The V gene lost 0 bases and the J gene lost 3 bases, with 8 bases spanning the gap. CDR3 length equals 15 residues. CDR1 and CDR2 (germline): SGHAT, FQNNGV. CDR3 sequence: CASSLEGGSNEKLFF. The CDR3 DNA follows: TGTGCCAGCAGCTTAGAAGGGGGTTCTAATGAAAAACTGTTTTTT. Full variable domain (outside the CDR3, taken from reference TRBV11-2 and TRBJ1-4): EAGVAQSPRYKIIEKRQSVAFWCNPISGHATLYWYQQILGQGPKLLIQFQNNGVVDDSQLPKDRFSAERLKGVDSTLKIQPAKLEDSAVYLCASSLEGGSNEKLFFGSGTQLSVL.